The 11 T cell receptor beta chains given below trace back to one sample, sequenced in a study of blood T cell repertoires in COVID-19. Data came from immunoSEQ multiplex PCR; TCRdb stores just in-frame clones and leaves some out. The sample carries about 42,000 clones, about 85% recorded once. Sequencing used peripheral blood. These receptors came from a woman between 65 and 79 years old in a cohort sampled during active COVID-19.

This chain connects TRBV3-1 (or the pseudogene TRBV3-2) to TRBJ2-5; 7 nucleotides align to TRBD2. The CDR3 consists of 15 residues. Per the germline V gene, CDR1 is LGHDT and CDR2 is YNNKEL (reference sequence). With 1 base clipped from V and 7 bases from J, the junction kept 9 bases outside the gene matches. The CDR3 loop is CASSQGLAKKGTQYF. The CDR3 DNA reads TGTGCCAGCAGCCAAGGACTAGCCAAGAAAGGGACCCAGTACTTC.

This clone was detected only once. The genes are TRBV30 and TRBJ1-2; D perhaps matches TRBD1 (6 bases). Germline lookup yields CDR1 GTSNPN and CDR2 SVGIG (reference sequence). The CDR3 runs to 11 residues. Trimming took off 4 bases at V and 8 bases at J, with 11 bases between the two ends. The CDR3 DNA is TGTGCCTGGAAACAGGGCGGAGGCTACACCTTC. This codes for CAWKQGGGYTF.

The chain couples TRBV5-5 to TRBJ2-1; 7 bases map to TRBD2. The CDR3 consists of 15 residues. J was trimmed by 5 bases and V by 2 bases; bases with no gene match: 7. Per the germline V gene, CDR1 is SGHKS and CDR2 is YYEKEE (reference sequence). CDR3 sequence reads: CASSLSGNGDNEQFF. In DNA, the CDR3 is TGTGCCAGCAGCTTAAGCGGGAACGGAGACAATGAGCAGTTCTTC. The full variable domain, completed using reference TRBV5-5 and TRBJ2-1, is DAGVTQSPTHLIKTRGQQVTLRCSPISGHKSVSWYQQVLGQGPQFIFQYYEKEERGRGNFPDRFSARQFPNYSSELNVNALLLGDSALYLCASSLSGNGDNEQFFGPGTRLTVL.

V is TRBV5-1 and J is TRBJ2-2; the match to TRBD1 covers 9 bases. This CDR3 comprises 14 residues. Trimming removed 3 bases from V and 5 bases from J; junction bases left unmatched: 2. Per germline, CDR1 SGHRS and CDR2 YFSETQ. CDR3 region: CASSWGQGTGELFF. As DNA, the CDR3 is TGCGCCAGCAGCTGGGGACAGGGAACCGGGGAGCTGTTTTTT.

The V gene is TRBV6-6, the J gene TRBJ1-2; no clear D. V was cut by 5 bases and J by 2 bases, with 9 bases left in between. Germline values: CDR1 MNHNY, CDR2 SVGAGI (reference sequence). This CDR3 is built from 13 residues. The CDR3 region is CASSPGSNYGYTF. CDR3 nucleotides: TGTGCCAGCAGTCCAGGCTCCAACTATGGCTACACCTTC.

DNA for the CDR3: TGTGCCTGGACGGTGACAGGGGGCGCCGAACTGTTTTTT. This sequence encodes CAWTVTGGAELFF. The chain joins TRBV30 to TRBJ1-4, with 10 bases lining up with TRBD1. The germline gives CDR1 GTSNPN, CDR2 SVGIG (reference sequence). The CDR3 totals 13 residues. J gave up 12 bases and V 4 bases, and 8 bases lay outside the gene matches.

For this clone: Within the sample, other DNA sequences also encode this same CDR3. The chain combines TRBV19 with TRBJ2-7; 12 bases map to TRBD1. This CDR3 is built from 15 residues. Germline V gives CDR1 LNHDA, CDR2 SQIVND (reference sequence). V gave up 5 bases and J gave up 4 bases; unmatched junction bases: 6. The CDR3 nucleotides read TGTGCCAGTAGTTCTGGGACAGGGGGCAGTTACGAGCAGTACTTC. Encoded protein: CASSSGTGGSYEQYF.

The chain joins TRBV11-2 to TRBJ2-5; D gene ambiguous. Trimming removed 0 bases at V and 5 bases at J, with 10 bases between. CDR1 SGHAT and CDR2 FQNNGV come from the germline V gene. This CDR3 is built from 14 residues. CDR3 sequence reads: CASSLDYSVETQYF. CDR3 coding DNA: TGTGCCAGCAGCTTAGATTACTCCGTGGAGACCCAGTACTTC.

This chain links TRBV4-1 with TRBJ2-1; 10 bases fit TRBD2. V gave up 2 bases and J gave up 5 bases; unmatched junction bases: 9. In germline, CDR1 is MGHRA, CDR2 YSYEKL. The CDR3 is 17 amino acids. CDR3 in amino acids: CASSQIPGTSVDNEQFF. The CDR3 nucleotides are TGCGCCAGCAGCCAAATCCCCGGGACTAGCGTGGACAATGAGCAGTTCTTC.

This chain connects TRBV3-1 (or the pseudogene TRBV3-2) to TRBJ1-2; 7 bases match TRBD1. The germline CDR1 and CDR2 sequences are LGHDT and YNNKEL (reference sequence). The CDR3 length is 14 residues. Germline trimming cut 8 bases from V and 7 bases from J; bases unmatched to any gene: 13. The CDR3: CASGFVEGARGYTF. The CDR3 region has the DNA TGTGCCAGCGGATTCGTTGAGGGGGCCCGTGGCTACACCTTC.

This chain links TRBV7-9 with TRBJ1-2; 8 bases are shared with TRBD1. Germline CDR1 SEHNR, CDR2 FQNEAQ (reference sequence). Unmatched junction bases numbered 6, after V lost 6 bases and J lost 6 bases. There are 13 residues in the CDR3. The chain's CDR3 is CASSLGQGDGYTF. The CDR3 DNA sequence: TGTGCCAGCAGTCTAGGACAGGGCGATGGCTACACCTTC. Complete variable domain (other parts from reference TRBV7-9 and TRBJ1-2): DTGVSQNPRHKITKRGQNVTFRCDPISEHNRLYWYRQTLGQGPEFLTYFQNEAQLEKSRLLSDRFSAERPKGSFSTLEIQRTEQGDSAMYLCASSLGQGDGYTFGSGTRLTVV.